These T cell receptor beta chains were read from a single sample in a study of blood T cell repertoires in COVID-19. Sequencing used immunoSEQ multiplex PCR; TCRdb keeps in-frame clones, though not all of them. This sample has 250,000 to 350,000 clones, with approximately 83% found just once. The sequencing sample was made of PBMCs or T cells enriched from blood (not recorded which). These receptors all stem from a woman aged 25 to 39 who had recovered from COVID-19. CDR3s include the opening cysteine and the closing phenylalanine or tryptophan. Each record gives: clone size, J gene, V gene, D gene, CDR3 DNA, CDR3 protein. D genes are given only for firm matches. Clone size is stated in some rows and not others, as once, few, many or a class when expanded.

NA	TRBJ2-5	TRBV5-1	NA	TGCGCCAGCAGCCGTGCCGGGGGAGAGACCCAGTACTTC	CASSRAGGETQYF
many	TRBJ2-6	TRBV29-1	NA	TGCAGCGTTCAGGCTGGGGCCAACGTCCTGACTTTC	CSVQAGANVLTF
once	TRBJ2-3	TRBV30	TRBD1	TGTGCCTCGGACAGGGGCACAGATACGCAGTATTTT	CASDRGTDTQYF
NA	TRBJ2-7	TRBV29-1	NA	TGCAGCGCTTCCCTAGGAGGGGCTTCCTACGAGCAGTACTTC	CSASLGGASYEQYF
NA	TRBJ1-1	TRBV29-1	NA	TGCAGCGTACAGAGGCGGGGGAGACAGAACACTGAAGCTTTCTTT	CSVQRRGRQNTEAFF
few	TRBJ2-7	TRBV4-1	NA	TGCGCCAGCAGCCAAGGGTTCTGGGGGCCGGGGGGCGAGCAGTACTTC	CASSQGFWGPGGEQYF
NA	TRBJ1-2	TRBV29-1	TRBD1	TGCAGCGTGGGAACAGGGGGCTTCCCCTATGGCTACACCTTC	CSVGTGGFPYGYTF
NA	TRBJ2-4	TRBV28	NA	TGTGCCAGCAGTTTCATGCGCCGCCCCCCGAAAAACATTCAGTACTTC	CASSFMRRPPKNIQYF
NA	TRBJ2-1	TRBV7-3	NA	TGTGCCAGCAGCTTCCAGCGGGTGGGTAGGAATGAGCAGTTCTTC	CASSFQRVGRNEQFF
NA	TRBJ1-2	TRBV2	TRBD1	TGTGCCAGCAGTGAACGAGGAGGGGGCTTAGGTAACTATGGCTACACCTTC	CASSERGGGLGNYGYTF
NA	TRBJ2-3	TRBV11-1	NA	TGTGCCAGCAGTTCAAGTGTGGGTGGCGGGACTACGCAGTATTTT	CASSSSVGGGTTQYF
NA	TRBJ2-3	TRBV5-4	NA	TGTGCCAGCAGCTCCGGTTCGGGGGCAGATACGCAGTATTTT	CASSSGSGADTQYF
NA	TRBJ2-7	TRBV6-1	TRBD1	TGTGCCAGCAGTGAAGCGGGACAGGGACATCGCGAGCAGTACTTC	CASSEAGQGHREQYF
NA	TRBJ1-5	TRBV29-1	NA	TGCAGCGTTGAATGGGCGGGTGCCCAGCATTTT	CSVEWAGAQHF
NA	TRBJ2-4	TRBV28	TRBD2	TGTGCCAGCAGTTCGGGGACTAGCGGGAGAAGGGCCAAAAACATTCAGTACTTC	CASSSGTSGRRAKNIQYF
NA	TRBJ1-6	TRBV5-1	NA	TGCGCCAGCAGCTTGGAGCAGGATTCACCCCTCCACTTT	CASSLEQDSPLHF
NA	TRBJ1-5	TRBV7-9	NA	TGTGCCAGCAGCTCGGACGGGAATAGCAATCAGCCCCAGCATTTT	CASSSDGNSNQPQHF